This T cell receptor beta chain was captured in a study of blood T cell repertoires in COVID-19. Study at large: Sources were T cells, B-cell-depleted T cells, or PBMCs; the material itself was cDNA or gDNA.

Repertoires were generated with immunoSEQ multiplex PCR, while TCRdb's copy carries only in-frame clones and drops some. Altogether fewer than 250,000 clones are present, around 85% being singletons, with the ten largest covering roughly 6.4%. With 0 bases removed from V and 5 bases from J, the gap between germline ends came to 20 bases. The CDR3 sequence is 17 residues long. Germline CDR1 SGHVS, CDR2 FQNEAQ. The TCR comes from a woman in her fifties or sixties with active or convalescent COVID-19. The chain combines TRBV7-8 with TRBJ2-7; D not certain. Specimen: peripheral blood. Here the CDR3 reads CASSLARFGAPADEQYF. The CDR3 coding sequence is TGTGCCAGCAGCTTAGCGCGCTTTGGAGCTCCCGCCGACGAGCAGTACTTC.